Presented here are 16 T cell receptor beta chains from one specimen sequenced in a study of shared clonotypes between healthy human individuals. This table comes from immunoSEQ multiplex PCR, and its TCRdb copy is limited to in-frame clones, with some not included. Of more than 1.2 million clones listed, approximately 98.5% were seen once; the top ten hold 0.3% to 0.45%. Sequencing used naive CD4+ T cells sorted from blood. Subset of the sample: CD45RA+ positively selected. Receptors were obtained from a man aged 30-40 years in good health.

The chain has TRBV6-4 and TRBJ1-1; no clear D. The CDR3 has 14 amino acids. V was pared by 9 bases and J by 2 bases, with 16 bases between. Germline CDR1 is MRHNA and CDR2 is SNTAGT. CDR3 nucleotide sequence: TGTGCCAGGAGAAACCAGGAGGATAACACTGAAGCTTTCTTT. Protein sequence: CARRNQEDNTEAFF.

J is TRBJ2-1 and V is TRBV11-2; 8 bases line up with TRBD2. The CDR3 contains 15 residues. The trim removed 6 bases at V and 7 bases at J, leaving 11 bases unmatched. The germline V gene encodes CDR1 SGHAT and CDR2 FQNNGV. CDR3 protein: CASRRTSGGENEQFF. CDR3 DNA: TGTGCCAGCAGGCGTACTAGCGGTGGGGAGAATGAGCAGTTCTTC.

V is TRBV6-5 and J is TRBJ2-7; tentative D call: TRBD1 (6 bases). Germline loops: CDR1 MNHEY, CDR2 SVGAGI. The CDR3 covers 13 residues. The V gene lost 5 bases and the J gene lost 2 bases, with 10 bases spanning the gap. CDR3 in amino acids: CASSPGAAYEQYF. The CDR3 nucleotides are TGTGCCAGCAGTCCAGGGGCTGCCTACGAGCAGTACTTC.

This clone was seen just once. V and J are TRBV13 and TRBJ2-7; the match to TRBD1 covers 8 bases. The ends lost 5 bases at V and 7 bases at J; junction bases unmatched: 16. This CDR3 comprises 16 residues. Germline values: CDR1 PRHDT, CDR2 FYEKMQ (reference sequence). CDR3: CASSTLIDRGPGEQYF. CDR3 nucleotides: TGTGCCAGCAGCACCCTTATCGACAGGGGACCAGGGGAGCAGTACTTC.

The gene calls are TRBV30 and TRBJ1-5; D gene uncertain. The CDR3 loop spans 15 amino acids. V shed 0 bases and J shed 3 bases, with 12 bases lying between them. CDR1 GTSNPN and CDR2 SVGIG come from the germline V gene (reference sequence). The CDR3, as DNA: TGTGCCTGGAGTGTACTGTCGGGGTCCAATCAGCCCCAGCATTTT. Protein product: CAWSVLSGSNQPQHF.

With regard to this clone: The same CDR3 also results from other DNA sequences found in this sample. The chain is built from TRBV5-1 and TRBJ2-1, with unresolved D. Germline CDR1 and CDR2: SGHRS and YFSETQ. V shed 0 bases and J shed 5 bases, with 6 bases lying between them. The CDR3 covers 13 residues. The CDR3 spells CASSLGPDNEQFF. As DNA, the CDR3 is TGCGCCAGCAGCTTGGGACCTGACAATGAGCAGTTCTTC.

The chain recombines TRBV6-4 with TRBJ2-1, with D uncertain. The CDR3 extends over 15 amino acids. Trimming pared 3 bases from V and 6 bases from J, leaving 15 bases between. Per germline, CDR1 MRHNA and CDR2 SNTAGT. CDR3 residues: CASSEGSRRLNEQFF. CDR3 sequence (DNA): TGTGCCAGCAGTGAAGGATCAAGGCGGCTCAATGAGCAGTTCTTC.

The chain uses TRBV29-1 and TRBJ1-2, with 12 bases aligning to TRBD1. This CDR3 comprises 12 residues. Germline values: CDR1 SQVTM, CDR2 ANQGSEA. The CDR3 DNA reads as TGCAGTACCGGGACAGGGGGCTTCGGCTACACCTTC. Residues: CSTGTGGFGYTF.

Concerning this clone itself: One end of the junction varies from germline; a read error may be responsible. CDR3 residues: CASSDPGQGYF. CDR3 nucleotide sequence: TGTGCCAGCAGTGACCCGGGACAGGGATATTTT. The chain joins TRBV2 to TRBJ1-4, with TRBD1 matching over 9 bases. Germline CDR1 is SNHLY and CDR2 is FYNNEI. This CDR3 contains 11 residues.

This chain connects TRBV7-2 to TRBJ1-1; no clear D. Germline loops: CDR1 SGHTA, CDR2 FQGNSA. The CDR3 has 14 residues. Trimming took off 5 bases at V and 0 bases at J, with 10 bases between the two ends. The CDR3 bases are TGTGCCAGCAGCGGACGACGAATGAACACTGAAGCTTTCTTT. Translated, it gives CASSGRRMNTEAFF.

V gene TRBV29-1 combines with J gene TRBJ2-1; a possible D gene is TRBD2 (7 bases). The length of the CDR3 is 14 residues. The germline gives CDR1 SQVTM, CDR2 ANQGSEA. Trimming removed 6 bases from V and 8 bases from J, with 20 bases in between. The CDR3 sequence is CSVPRGGRPDEQFF. The DNA of the CDR3 is TGCAGCGTCCCCAGGGGCGGGAGACCGGATGAGCAGTTCTTC.

The rearrangement uses TRBV4-3 and TRBJ2-2; no clear D gene. The V and J ends lost 6 bases and 4 bases respectively, with 15 bases between them. Germline CDR1 is LGHNA and CDR2 is YSLEER. CDR3 length equals 15 residues. CDR3 nucleotides: TGCGCCAGCAGTCCTGCCCCTCGTAGCACCGGGGAGCTGTTTTTT. Translated: CASSPAPRSTGELFF.

V is TRBV19 and J is TRBJ2-2, with 8 nucleotides matching TRBD1. Trimming at V came to 5 bases and at J to 3 bases, leaving 2 bases not matched to a gene. This CDR3 is 14 amino acids long. The germline gives CDR1 LNHDA, CDR2 SQIVND (reference sequence). The CDR3 region is CASSYRGYTGELFF. The CDR3 nucleotides are TGTGCCAGTAGTTACAGGGGGTACACCGGGGAGCTGTTTTTT.

The chain links TRBV7-9 to TRBJ2-3; 8 bases match TRBD2. This CDR3 comprises 14 residues. Germline CDR1 and CDR2: SEHNR and FQNEAQ (reference sequence). V lost 4 bases and J lost 2; bases outside the gene matches: 2. The CDR3 DNA reads TGTGCCAGCAGCTCTAGCGGGTACACAGATACGCAGTATTTT. This encodes CASSSSGYTDTQYF.

The gene calls are TRBV5-5 and TRBJ2-1, with D tentatively TRBD1 (6 bases). The V and J ends lost 4 bases and 3 bases respectively, with 26 bases between them. The CDR3 covers 19 residues. The V gene's germline CDR1 is SGHKS and CDR2 YYEKEE (reference sequence). In DNA form, the CDR3 reads TGTGCCAGCAGCGATGGGACAAATCTACGGGCCATAGTCTACAATGAGCAGTTCTTC. Its protein is CASSDGTNLRAIVYNEQFF.

This chain uses TRBV7-7 with TRBJ2-2; TRBD2 agrees at 7 bases. Losses at the gene ends were 1 base for V and 2 bases for J; bases not matched to a gene: 1. CDR1 and CDR2 (germline): SSHAT, FNYEAQ (reference sequence). The length of the CDR3 is 15 residues. As DNA, the CDR3 is TGTGCCAGCAGCTTAGGCGGGGGTAACACCGGGGAGCTGTTTTTT. As protein: CASSLGGGNTGELFF.